This TCR beta chain was sequenced in a study of cytomegalovirus exposure and HLA in healthy donors. The PCR used 60 Vbeta and 13 Jbeta primers. The table came from immunoSEQ multiplex PCR; TCRdb's copy has only in-frame clones and leaves some out. The repertoire has 85,000 to 100,000 clones, 60% to 85% of them found once; the top ten carry over 15%. This CDR3 contains 15 residues. Trimming took 4 bases from V and 3 from J; bases not matched to a gene: 3. Per the germline V gene, CDR1 is LNHDA and CDR2 is SQIVND (reference sequence). The sample was PBMCs. This receptor was obtained from a man aged 55 to 70 in good health and CMV-seropositive. The chain recombines TRBV19 with TRBJ2-1; 10 bases align to TRBD2. The chain's CDR3 is CASSKGLASYNEQFF. The CDR3 nucleotides are TGTGCCAGTAGTAAGGGACTAGCGAGCTACAATGAGCAGTTCTTC.